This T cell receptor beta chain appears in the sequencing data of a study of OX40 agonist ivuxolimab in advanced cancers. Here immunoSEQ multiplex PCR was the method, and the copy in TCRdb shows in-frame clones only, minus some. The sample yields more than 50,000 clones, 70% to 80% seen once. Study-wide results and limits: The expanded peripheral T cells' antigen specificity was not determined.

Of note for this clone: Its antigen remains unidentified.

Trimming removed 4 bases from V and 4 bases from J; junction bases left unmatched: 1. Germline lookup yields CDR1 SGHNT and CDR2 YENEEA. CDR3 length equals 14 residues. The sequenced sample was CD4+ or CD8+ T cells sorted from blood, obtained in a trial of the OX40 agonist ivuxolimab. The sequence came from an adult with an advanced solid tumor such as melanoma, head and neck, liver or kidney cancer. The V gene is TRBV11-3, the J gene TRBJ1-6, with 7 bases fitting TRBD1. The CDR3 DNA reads TGTGCCAGCAGCTCGGGACAGTATAATTCACCCCTCCACTTT. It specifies CASSSGQYNSPLHF.